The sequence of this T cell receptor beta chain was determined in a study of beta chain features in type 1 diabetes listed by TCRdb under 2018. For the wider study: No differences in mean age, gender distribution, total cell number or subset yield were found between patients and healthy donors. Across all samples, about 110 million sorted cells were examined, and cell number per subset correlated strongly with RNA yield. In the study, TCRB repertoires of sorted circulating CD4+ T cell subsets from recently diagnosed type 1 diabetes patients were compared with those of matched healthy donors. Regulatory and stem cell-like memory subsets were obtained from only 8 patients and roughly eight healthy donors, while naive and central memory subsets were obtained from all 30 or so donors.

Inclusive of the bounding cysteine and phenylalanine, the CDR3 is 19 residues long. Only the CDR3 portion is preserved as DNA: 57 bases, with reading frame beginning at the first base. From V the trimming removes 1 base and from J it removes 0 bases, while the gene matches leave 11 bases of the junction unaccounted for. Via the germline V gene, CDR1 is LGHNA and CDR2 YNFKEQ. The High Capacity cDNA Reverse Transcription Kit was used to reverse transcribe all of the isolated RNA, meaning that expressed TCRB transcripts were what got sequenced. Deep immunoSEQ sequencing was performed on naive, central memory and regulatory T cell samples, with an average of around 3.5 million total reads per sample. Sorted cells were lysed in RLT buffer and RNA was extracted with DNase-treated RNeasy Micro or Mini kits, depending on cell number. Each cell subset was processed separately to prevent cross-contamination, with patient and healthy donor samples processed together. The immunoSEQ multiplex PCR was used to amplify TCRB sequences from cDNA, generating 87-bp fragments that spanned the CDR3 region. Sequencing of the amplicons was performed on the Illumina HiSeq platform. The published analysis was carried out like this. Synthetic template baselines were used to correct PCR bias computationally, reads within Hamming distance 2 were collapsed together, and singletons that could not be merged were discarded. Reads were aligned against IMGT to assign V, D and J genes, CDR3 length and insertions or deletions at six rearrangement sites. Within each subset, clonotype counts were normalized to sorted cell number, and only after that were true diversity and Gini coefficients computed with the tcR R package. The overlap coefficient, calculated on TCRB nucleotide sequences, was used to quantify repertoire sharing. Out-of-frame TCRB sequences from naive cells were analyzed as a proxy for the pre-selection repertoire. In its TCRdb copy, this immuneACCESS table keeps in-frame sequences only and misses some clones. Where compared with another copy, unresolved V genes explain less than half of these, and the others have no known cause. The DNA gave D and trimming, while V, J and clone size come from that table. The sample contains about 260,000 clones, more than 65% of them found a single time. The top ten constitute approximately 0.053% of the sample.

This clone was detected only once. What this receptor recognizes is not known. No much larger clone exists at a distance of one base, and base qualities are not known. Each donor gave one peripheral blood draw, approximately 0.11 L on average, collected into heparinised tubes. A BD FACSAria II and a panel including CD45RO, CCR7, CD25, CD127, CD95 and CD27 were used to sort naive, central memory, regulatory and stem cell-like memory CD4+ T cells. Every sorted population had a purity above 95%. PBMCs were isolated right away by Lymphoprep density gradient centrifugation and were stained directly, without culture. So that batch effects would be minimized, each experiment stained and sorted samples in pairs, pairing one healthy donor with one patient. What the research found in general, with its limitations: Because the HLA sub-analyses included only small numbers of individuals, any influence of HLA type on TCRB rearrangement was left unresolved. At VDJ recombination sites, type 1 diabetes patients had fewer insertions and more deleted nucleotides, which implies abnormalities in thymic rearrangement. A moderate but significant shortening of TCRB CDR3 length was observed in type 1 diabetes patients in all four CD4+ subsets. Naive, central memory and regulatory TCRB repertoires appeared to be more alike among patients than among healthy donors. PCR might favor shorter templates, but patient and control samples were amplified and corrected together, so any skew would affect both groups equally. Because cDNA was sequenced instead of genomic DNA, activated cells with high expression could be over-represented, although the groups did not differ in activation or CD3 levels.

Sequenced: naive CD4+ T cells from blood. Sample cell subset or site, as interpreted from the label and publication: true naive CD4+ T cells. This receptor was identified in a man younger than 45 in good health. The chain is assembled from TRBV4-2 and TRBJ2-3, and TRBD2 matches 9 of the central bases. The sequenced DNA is TGTGCCAGCAGCCAAGCCCGACTAGCGGTGCATGGGAGCACAGATACGCAGTATTTT. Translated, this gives CASSQARLAVHGSTDTQYF.